The 3 T cell receptor beta chains presented below share a single source sample, sequenced in a study of shared clonotypes between healthy human individuals. Only in-frame clones appear in the TCRdb table, and some are missing; sequencing was by immunoSEQ multiplex PCR. The data contain some 1 million clones, around four fifths of them singletons. The specimen was memory CD4+ T cells sorted from blood. Subset noted: CD45RA-negative fraction. These receptor sequences come from a young man in good health.

The J gene is TRBJ2-3, the V gene TRBV6-5; 11 positions match TRBD1. The CDR3 is 14 residues long. The V and J ends lost 4 bases and 5 bases, in that order; junction bases with no gene match: 2. Germline CDR1 MNHEY, CDR2 SVGAGI. The CDR3 DNA is TGTGCCAGCAGTTCCGGGACAGGGGGAGATACGCAGTATTTT. This sequence encodes CASSSGTGGDTQYF.

This chain links TRBV4-3 with TRBJ2-7, with a tentative D call TRBD2 (6 bases). V was pared by 4 bases and J by 5 bases, with 12 bases between. The CDR3 runs 13 residues. Germline V gene lookup returns CDR1 LGHNA and CDR2 YSLEER. The CDR3 loop reads CASSRSGEDEQYF. The CDR3 coding sequence is TGCGCCAGCAGCCGGTCGGGGGAGGACGAGCAGTACTTC.

V gene TRBV18 combines with J gene TRBJ1-2; D unclear. Germline CDR1 KGHSH, CDR2 LQKENI. Between the trimmed V and J ends, which lost 3 bases and 0 bases, there was a span of 14 bases. The CDR3 extends over 16 amino acids. The CDR3 sequence: CASSPIGPPANYGYTF. CDR3 bases: TGTGCCAGCTCACCCATTGGACCGCCAGCTAACTATGGCTACACCTTC.